These T cell receptor beta chains were read from a single sample in a study of radiotherapy plus CTLA-4 blockade in lung cancer. Clones were sequenced by immunoSEQ multiplex PCR, and TCRdb holds only the in-frame ones, with some missing. The sample has approximately 81,000 clones, about 79% seen once; the top ten hold 4%. The sample consisted of peripheral blood, taken from a patient treated with radiotherapy plus ipilimumab. These receptors originate from a human donor with non-small cell lung cancer who had a partial response to radiotherapy plus ipilimumab. Some clones in this sample may be carry-over from other donors' samples. The CDR3 runs from the conserved cysteine through the conserved F or W. Fields, in order: V gene, clone size, J gene, D gene, CDR3 DNA, CDR3 protein. A D gene is named only where the DNA matches it firmly. Size is stated for part of the rows, as once, few or many counts, or as a class when the clone is expanded.

TRBV6-6,NA,TRBJ1-1,NA,TGTGCCAGCAGTAGGACTGGGACAACGAACACTGAAGCTTTCTTT,CASSRTGTTNTEAFF
TRBV19,NA,TRBJ2-4,TRBD2,TGTGCCAGTAGTGTGGGGACTAGCGCTACCCTAGCCAAAAACATTCAGTACTTC,CASSVGTSATLAKNIQYF
TRBV6-5,NA,TRBJ1-5,NA,TGTGCCAGCAGTCTACGAGCGGGGGGAGGCCAGCCCCAGCATTTT,CASSLRAGGGQPQHF
TRBV14,NA,TRBJ1-2,TRBD1,TGTGCCAGCAGCCAGGAGGACAGGGTTGTCTATGGCTACACCTTC,CASSQEDRVVYGYTF
TRBV19,NA,TRBJ2-5,TRBD2,TGTGCCAGTCTTAAGCGGGGTGGGGAGGGCGCGAAAGAGACCCAGTACTTC,CASLKRGGEGAKETQYF
TRBV7-9,once,TRBJ2-5,TRBD2,TGTGCCAGCAGCTCCCAAGGAGCGGGGACTCCATGGGGCCAGTACTTC,CASSSQGAGTPWGQYF
TRBV10-3,NA,TRBJ1-1,NA,TGTGCCGGCAGGGGAACCGATGGGGAAGCTTTCTTT,CAGRGTDGEAFF
TRBV7-3,NA,TRBJ2-1,NA,TGTGCCAGCAGCTCCACAGGGTCTAATGAGCAGTTCTTC,CASSSTGSNEQFF
TRBV9,NA,TRBJ2-5,TRBD2,TGTGCCAGCAGCGTTGGAGCTAGCGGGGAGACCCAGTACTTC,CASSVGASGETQYF
TRBV7-8,NA,TRBJ2-4,TRBD1,TGTGCCAGCAGCTTAACAGGGGCGGACATTCAGTACTTC,CASSLTGADIQYF
TRBV2,NA,TRBJ2-5,NA,TGTGCCGGAAAAGGGGGTCTCGATCAAGAGACCCAGTACTTC,CAGKGGLDQETQYF
TRBV21-1,NA,TRBJ2-6,NA,TGTGCCAGCAAGCCCCACACAGTGAACGTCCTGACTTTC,CASKPHTVNVLTF
TRBV7-3,few,TRBJ2-1,NA,TGTGCCAGCAGCTTAATCGGGAGCAAAAACAATGAGCAGTTCTTC,CASSLIGSKNNEQFF
TRBV5-8,once,TRBJ1-5,NA,TGTGCCAGCAGCTTGGCGGGACTGTATAGTTTGCATTTT,CASSLAGLYSLHF
TRBV13,NA,TRBJ2-3,NA,TGTGCCAGCAGCTCCGGGGATACGCAGTATTTT,CASSSGDTQYF
TRBV9,NA,TRBJ2-2,TRBD2,TGTGCCAGCAGCGTAGGTTCTGGCGGGGGGAAAGTCGGGGAGCTGTTTTTT,CASSVGSGGGKVGELFF
TRBV7-8,NA,TRBJ2-5,NA,TGTGCCAGCAGACTCGGGCAGGGCTCTTGGGAGACCCAGTACTTC,CASRLGQGSWETQYF
TRBV7-8,NA,TRBJ1-1,NA,TGTGCCAGCAGCATAATAAACATGAACACTGAAGCTTTCTTT,CASSIINMNTEAFF
TRBV5-8,once,TRBJ2-1,NA,TGTGCCAGCAGCTTGGTTATAAATCAGGGGCTTTACAATGAGCAGTTCTTC,CASSLVINQGLYNEQFF
TRBV4-3,NA,TRBJ2-3,TRBD2,TGCGCCAGCAGCCAAGACATAGCTAGCGGGACTAGGGATACGCAGTATTTT,CASSQDIASGTRDTQYF
TRBV29-1,few,TRBJ2-7,TRBD2,TGCAGCGTTGAAGTCCAGGCGGGAGGCCGACGACCCAGCTCCTACGAGCAGTACTTC,CSVEVQAGGRRPSSYEQYF
TRBV18,NA,TRBJ2-7,TRBD1,TGTGCCAGCTCCCCCGGGACAGGGAGCTACGAGCAGTACTTC,CASSPGTGSYEQYF